This TCR beta chain was identified in a study of T cells expressing NK-cell markers. The wider study: Repertoire data for TCR beta were derived from sorted T cells (CD3+CD56+NKG2C+, CD3+CD56+NKG2C- and CD3+CD56-NKG2C+).

The CDR3 extends over 15 amino acids. Germline V lookup: CDR1 SGHAT, CDR2 FQNNGV. With the 5' RACE reads reprocessed, TCRdb shows one record per CDR3 protein and no DNA. The ten top clones account for over 35%, within a sample of 150,000 to 160,000 distinct CDR3 sequences. Turning to this clonotype: The antigen is unknown.

Points from the study as a whole: Whether expanded NKG2C+ T cell clones recognized HCMV stayed uncertain. Also leading the CD3+CD56-NKG2C+ fraction in a handful of donors were these clonotypes.

The origin of this receptor is a woman between 45 and 65 years old in good health. The sample taken for sequencing was blood T cells: a sorted CD56 or NKG2C T cell subset, CD4+ or CD8+ T cells, or bulk PBMC T cells (not recorded which). J is TRBJ2-1 and V is TRBV11-2; the D gene TCRdb calls, TRBD2, cannot be checked with no DNA. CDR3 protein: CASSFSQGPYNEQFF. The complete variable domain, with remaining parts taken from reference TRBV11-2 and TRBJ2-1, reads EAGVAQSPRYKIIEKRQSVAFWCNPISGHATLYWYQQILGQGPKLLIQFQNNGVVDDSQLPKDRFSAERLKGVDSTLKIQPAKLEDSAVYLCASSFSQGPYNEQFFGPGTRLTVL.